The rows below give T cell receptor beta chains drawn from one sample of a study of CD8+ T cells in alopecia areata. Data came from immunoSEQ multiplex PCR; TCRdb stores just in-frame clones and leaves some out. The sample records 3,500 to 4,000 clones, 71% being singletons. The sample taken for sequencing was skin. The receptors come from a human donor in good health. The CDR3 runs from the conserved cysteine through the conserved F or W.

CDR3aa | len | j_gene | v_gene
CASSDGPLSGNTIYF | 15 | TRBJ1-3 | TRBV2
CASTTGAQNTGELFF | 15 | TRBJ2-2 | TRBV5-1
CASSLAPTGEYEQYF | 15 | TRBJ2-7 | TRBV5-4
CASSLAVAGNYEQYF | 15 | TRBJ2-7 | TRBV5-7
CASSFGQGSSYEQYF | 15 | TRBJ2-7 | TRBV28
CASSLSPGVDDEAFF | 15 | TRBJ1-1 | TRBV13
CSVVGQLGYTF | 11 | TRBJ1-2 | TRBV29-1
CASNRGGTGSYEQYF | 15 | TRBJ2-7 | TRBV14
CASRQTGGEGNSPLHF | 16 | TRBJ1-6 | TRBV7-2
CASRLSDRGRTEAFF | 15 | TRBJ1-1 | TRBV7-2
CVRSLAVKPNDTQYF | 15 | TRBJ2-3 | TRBV7-5
CASSSQRSEAFF | 12 | TRBJ1-1 | TRBV6-1
CASSEGGHTDTQYF | 14 | TRBJ2-3 | TRBV6-1
CASSLWEGPYEQYF | 14 | TRBJ2-7 | TRBV28
CASSAALAGQTQYF | 14 | TRBJ2-5 | TRBV6-6
CASSLGSRETQYF | 13 | TRBJ2-5 | TRBV7-2
CASSYRGLMNTEAFF | 15 | TRBJ1-1 | TRBV6-6